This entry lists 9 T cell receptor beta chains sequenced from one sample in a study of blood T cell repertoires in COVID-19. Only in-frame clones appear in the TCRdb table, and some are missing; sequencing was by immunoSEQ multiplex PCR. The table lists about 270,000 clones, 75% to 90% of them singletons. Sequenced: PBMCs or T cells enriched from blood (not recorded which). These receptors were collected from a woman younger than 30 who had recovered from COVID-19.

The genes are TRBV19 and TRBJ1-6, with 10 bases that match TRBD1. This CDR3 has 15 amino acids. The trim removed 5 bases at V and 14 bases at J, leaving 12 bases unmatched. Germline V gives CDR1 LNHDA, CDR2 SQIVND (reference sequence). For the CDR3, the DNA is TGTGCCAGTAGTCCTGACGGACAGGGGGTGGCGACCCTCCACTTT. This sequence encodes CASSPDGQGVATLHF.

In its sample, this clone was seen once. In nucleotides, the CDR3 is TGTGCCAGTAGTATGAACAGGGGGAACCAGGCGTCTGAAGCTTTCTTT. Translated, it gives CASSMNRGNQASEAFF. This chain connects TRBV19 to TRBJ1-1, with 8 bases that match TRBD1. Trimming at V came to 3 bases and at J to 6 bases, leaving 12 bases not matched to a gene. Germline CDR1 is LNHDA and CDR2 is SQIVND (reference sequence). This CDR3 contains 16 residues.

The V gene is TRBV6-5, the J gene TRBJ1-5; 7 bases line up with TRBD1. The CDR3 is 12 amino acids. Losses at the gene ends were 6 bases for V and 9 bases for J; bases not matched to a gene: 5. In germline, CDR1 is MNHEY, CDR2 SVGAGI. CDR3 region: CASRGGQLPQHF. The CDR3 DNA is TGTGCCAGCAGGGGGGGACAGCTGCCCCAGCATTTT.

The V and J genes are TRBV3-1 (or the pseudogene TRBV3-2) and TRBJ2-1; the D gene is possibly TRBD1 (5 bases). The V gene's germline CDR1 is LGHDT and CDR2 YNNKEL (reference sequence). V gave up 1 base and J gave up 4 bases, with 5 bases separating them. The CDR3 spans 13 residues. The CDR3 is CASSQGQYNEQFF. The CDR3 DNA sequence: TGTGCCAGCAGCCAAGGACAGTACAATGAGCAGTTCTTC.

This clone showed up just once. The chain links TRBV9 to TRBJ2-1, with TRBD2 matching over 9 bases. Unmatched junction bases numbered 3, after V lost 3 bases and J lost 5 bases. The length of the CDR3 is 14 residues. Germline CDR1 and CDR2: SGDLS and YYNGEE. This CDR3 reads CASSGRGGDNEQFF. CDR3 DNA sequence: TGTGCCAGCAGCGGGCGGGGGGGCGACAATGAGCAGTTCTTC.

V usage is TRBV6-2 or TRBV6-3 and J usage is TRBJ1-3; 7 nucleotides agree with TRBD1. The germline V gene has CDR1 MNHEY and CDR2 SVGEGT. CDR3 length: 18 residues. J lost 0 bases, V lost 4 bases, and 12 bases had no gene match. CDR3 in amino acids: CASSSTGTVSYSGNTIYF. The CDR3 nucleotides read TGTGCCAGCAGTTCTACCGGGACAGTCTCATACTCTGGAAACACCATATATTTT.

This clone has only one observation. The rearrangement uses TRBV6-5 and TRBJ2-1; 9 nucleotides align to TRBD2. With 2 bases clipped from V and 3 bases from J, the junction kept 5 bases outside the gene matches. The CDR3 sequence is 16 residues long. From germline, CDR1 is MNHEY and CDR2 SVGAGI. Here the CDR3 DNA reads TGTGCCAGCAGTTACCGATTTAGCGGGGGCTACAATGAGCAGTTCTTC. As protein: CASSYRFSGGYNEQFF.

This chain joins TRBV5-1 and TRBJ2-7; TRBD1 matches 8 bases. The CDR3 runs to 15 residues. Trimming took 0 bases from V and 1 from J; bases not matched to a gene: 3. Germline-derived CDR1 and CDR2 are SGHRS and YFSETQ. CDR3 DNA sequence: TGCGCCAGCAGCTTGGGGCAGGGGGCTTCCTACGAGCAGTACTTC. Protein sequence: CASSLGQGASYEQYF.

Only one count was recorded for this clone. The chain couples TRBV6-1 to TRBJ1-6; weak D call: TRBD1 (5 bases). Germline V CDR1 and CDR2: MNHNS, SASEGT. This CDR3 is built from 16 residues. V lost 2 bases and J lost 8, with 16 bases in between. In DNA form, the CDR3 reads TGTGCCAGCAGTGAAACAAGAGGACATTCGGATTCACCCCTCCACTTT. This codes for CASSETRGHSDSPLHF.